Listed here are 9 T cell receptor beta chains from one sample, sequenced in a study of cytomegalovirus exposure and HLA in healthy donors. In the PCR, 60 Vbeta and 13 Jbeta primers were used. Assay used: immunoSEQ multiplex PCR; TCRdb lists only in-frame clones, some missing. This table has some 180,000 clones, roughly 77% appearing once. The sequenced sample consisted of PBMCs. The receptors originated from a woman aged 25 to 45 in good health and CMV-seronegative.

This clone has only a few counts. The genes are TRBV6-6 and TRBJ1-3; the D is unclear. Trimming removed 7 bases at V and 4 bases at J, with 11 bases between. Germline V gene sequence: CDR1 MNHNY, CDR2 SVGAGI (reference sequence). The CDR3 is 13 residues long. The CDR3 protein is CASTDSGGNTIYF. The CDR3 DNA is TGTGCCAGCACCGACTCTGGGGGAAACACCATATATTTT.

The gene calls are TRBV2 and TRBJ2-5; D is ambiguous. The CDR3 spans 14 residues. Trimming pared 4 bases from V and 2 bases from J, leaving 11 bases between. Germline V gene lookup returns CDR1 SNHLY and CDR2 FYNNEI. The CDR3 region has the DNA TGTGCCAGCAGTGGCGCCTATTATCAAGAGACCCAGTACTTC. Protein: CASSGAYYQETQYF.

This clone was seen more than once but under ten times. The genes are TRBV19 and TRBJ1-2, with 7 bases lining up with TRBD1. Trimming at V came to 7 bases and at J to 5 bases, leaving 1 base not matched to a gene. The germline V gene encodes CDR1 LNHDA and CDR2 SQIVND (reference sequence). There are 11 residues in the CDR3. The CDR3: CASTQGYGYTF. CDR3 nucleotide sequence: TGTGCCAGTACACAGGGGTATGGCTACACCTTC. Looking up the rest from reference TRBV19 and TRBJ1-2 gives the full variable domain: DGGITQSPKYLFRKEGQNVTLSCEQNLNHDAMYWYRQDPGQGLRLIYYSQIVNDFQKGDIAEGYSVSREKKESFPLTVTSAQKNPTAFYLCASTQGYGYTFGSGTRLTVV.

This clone was found a few times. V is TRBV30 and J is TRBJ2-3; 7 positions agree with TRBD2. The CDR3 contains 16 residues. Trimming at V came to 0 bases and at J to 3 bases, leaving 9 bases not matched to a gene. Germline CDR1 is GTSNPN and CDR2 is SVGIG (reference sequence). The CDR3 DNA sequence: TGTGCCTGGAGTGTGGGGGGGGGTGGATTTACAGATACGCAGTATTTT. Its translation is CAWSVGGGGFTDTQYF.

This chain uses TRBV18 with TRBJ2-7, with 7 positions matching TRBD2. Germline CDR1 reads KGHSH; CDR2 reads LQKENI. With V trimmed by 4 bases and J by 2 bases, 2 bases remained unmatched. The CDR3 runs 13 residues. In nucleotides, the CDR3 is TGTGCCAGCTCACGGCTAGCGGCCTACGAGCAGTACTTC. Translated, it gives CASSRLAAYEQYF. Using reference TRBV18 and TRBJ2-7 for the parts outside the CDR3, the full variable domain is NAGVMQNPRHLVRRRGQEARLRCSPMKGHSHVYWYRQLPEEGLKFMVYLQKENIIDESGMPKERFSAEFPKEGPSILRIQQVVRGDSAAYFCASSRLAAYEQYFGPGTRLTVT.

CDR3 DNA sequence: TGCGCCAGCAGCCAAGTTCTTGATGCCGAGTCGAACACTGAAGCTTTCTTT. It is translated as CASSQVLDAESNTEAFF. The rearrangement joins TRBV4-1 to TRBJ1-1; D is uncertain. V was pared by 1 base and J by 1 base, with 16 bases between. Germline V gene data show CDR1 as MGHRA and CDR2 as YSYEKL. The CDR3 is 17 residues long.

V is TRBV15 and J is TRBJ2-3; the D gene is possibly TRBD2 (5 bases). CDR1 LNHNV and CDR2 YYDKDF come from the germline V gene (reference sequence). CDR3 length: 15 amino acids. Trimming cost V 5 bases and J 1 base, with 13 bases left between them. The CDR3 DNA follows: TGTGCCACCAGCCTAGAGAGGGTGGGCACAGATACGCAGTATTTT. Its protein is CATSLERVGTDTQYF.

The J gene is TRBJ2-2, the V gene TRBV13, with D tentatively TRBD1 (5 bases). Germline CDR1 PRHDT, CDR2 FYEKMQ (reference sequence). The CDR3 has 16 amino acids. The V gene lost 0 bases and the J gene lost 4 bases, with 12 bases spanning the gap. CDR3 sequence: CASSLGLGRATGELFF. CDR3 DNA sequence: TGTGCCAGCAGCTTAGGCCTAGGCAGGGCCACCGGGGAGCTGTTTTTT.

The chain couples TRBV29-1 to TRBJ1-2; TRBD1 might be the D (6 bases). This CDR3 region has 16 residues. V was clipped by 0 bases and J by 4 bases, with 18 bases between them. The germline CDR1 and CDR2 sequences are SQVTM and ANQGSEA. This CDR3 reads CSVEEFGGASSYGYTF. In DNA, the CDR3 is TGCAGCGTTGAAGAGTTTGGGGGGGCGTCTTCCTATGGCTACACCTTC.